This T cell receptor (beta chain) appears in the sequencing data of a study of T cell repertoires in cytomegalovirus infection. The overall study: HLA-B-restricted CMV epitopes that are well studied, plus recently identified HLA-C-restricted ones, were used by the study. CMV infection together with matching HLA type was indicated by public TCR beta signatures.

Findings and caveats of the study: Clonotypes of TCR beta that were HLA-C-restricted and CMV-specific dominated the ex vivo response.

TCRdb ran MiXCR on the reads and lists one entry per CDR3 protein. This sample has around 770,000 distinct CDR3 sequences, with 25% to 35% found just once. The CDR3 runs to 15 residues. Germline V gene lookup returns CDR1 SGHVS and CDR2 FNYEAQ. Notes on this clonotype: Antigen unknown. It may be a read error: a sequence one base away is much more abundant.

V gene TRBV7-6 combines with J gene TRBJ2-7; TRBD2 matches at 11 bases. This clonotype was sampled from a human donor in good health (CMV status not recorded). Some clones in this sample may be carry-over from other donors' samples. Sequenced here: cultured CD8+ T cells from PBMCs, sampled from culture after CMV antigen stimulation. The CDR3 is CASKALAGDSYGQYV. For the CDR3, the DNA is TGTGCCAGCAAAGCACTAGCGGGAGATTCCTACGGGCAGTACGTC.